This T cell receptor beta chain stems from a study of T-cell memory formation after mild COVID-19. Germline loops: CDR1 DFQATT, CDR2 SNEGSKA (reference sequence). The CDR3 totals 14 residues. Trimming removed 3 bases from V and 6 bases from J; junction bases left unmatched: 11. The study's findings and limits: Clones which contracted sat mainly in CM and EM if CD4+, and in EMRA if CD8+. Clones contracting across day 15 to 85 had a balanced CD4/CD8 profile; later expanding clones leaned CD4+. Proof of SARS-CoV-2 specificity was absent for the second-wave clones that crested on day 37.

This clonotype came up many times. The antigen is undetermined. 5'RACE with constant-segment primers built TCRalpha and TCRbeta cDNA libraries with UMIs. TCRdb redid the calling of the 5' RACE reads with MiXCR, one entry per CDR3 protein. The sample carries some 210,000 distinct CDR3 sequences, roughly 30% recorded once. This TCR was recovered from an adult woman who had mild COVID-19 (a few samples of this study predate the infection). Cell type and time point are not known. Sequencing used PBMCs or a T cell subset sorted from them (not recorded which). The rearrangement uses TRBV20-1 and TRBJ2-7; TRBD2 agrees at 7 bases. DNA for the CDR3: TGCAGTGCTAGCGGGGCGGGAGAGGGGATCGAGCAGTACTTC. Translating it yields CSASGAGEGIEQYF.